This record covers a single T cell receptor beta chain. The data derive from a study of blood T cell repertoires in COVID-19. Repertoires were generated with immunoSEQ multiplex PCR, while TCRdb's copy carries only in-frame clones and drops some. The data contain 200,000 to 250,000 clones, under 90% of them singletons. The specimen was PBMCs or T cells enriched from blood (not recorded which). The origin of this receptor is a woman aged 60-70 years who had recovered from COVID-19.

The CDR3 here is CASSPSFGTAFYGYTF. The DNA of the CDR3 is TGCGCCAGCAGCCCGAGTTTCGGGACAGCCTTCTATGGCTACACCTTC. The chain has TRBV5-1 and TRBJ1-2, with 7 bases that match TRBD1. The CDR3 loop spans 16 amino acids. Trimming cost V 4 bases and J 4 bases; bases outside gene matches: 13. Per germline, CDR1 SGHRS and CDR2 YFSETQ. Filled out from reference TRBV5-1 and TRBJ1-2, the complete variable domain reads KAGVTQTPRYLIKTRGQQVTLSCSPISGHRSVSWYQQTPGQGLQFLFEYFSETQRNKGNFPGRFSGRQFSNSRSEMNVSTLELGDSALYLCASSPSFGTAFYGYTFGSGTRLTVV.